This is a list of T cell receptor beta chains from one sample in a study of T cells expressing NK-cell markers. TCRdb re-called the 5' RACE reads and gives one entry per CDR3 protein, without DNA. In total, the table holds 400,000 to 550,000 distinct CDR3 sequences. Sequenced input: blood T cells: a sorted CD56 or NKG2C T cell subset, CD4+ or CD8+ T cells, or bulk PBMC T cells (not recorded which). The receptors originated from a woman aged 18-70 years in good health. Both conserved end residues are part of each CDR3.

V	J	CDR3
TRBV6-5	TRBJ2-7	CASSYSAGQGAEQYF
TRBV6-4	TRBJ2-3	CASSSSGGGTDTQYF
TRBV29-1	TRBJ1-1	CSVEEGAAEAFF
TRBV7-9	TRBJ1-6	CASSLGRMDSPLHF
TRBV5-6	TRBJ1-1	CASSLREGGEAFF
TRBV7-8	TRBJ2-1	CASSLYESVYNEQFF
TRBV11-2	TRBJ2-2	CASSFAGGRTGELFF
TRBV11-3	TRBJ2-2	CASSADRGNTGELFF
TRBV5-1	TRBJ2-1	CASSYTREVEQFF
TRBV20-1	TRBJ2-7	CSELAGGTYEQYF
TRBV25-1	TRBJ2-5	CASSEGGQETQYF
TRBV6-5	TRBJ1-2	CASSYSETLGIDTF
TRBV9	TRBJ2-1	CASSDLASGSYNEQFF
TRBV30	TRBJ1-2	CAWSMAVSYGYTF
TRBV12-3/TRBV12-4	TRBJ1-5	CASSPKQGYQPQHF
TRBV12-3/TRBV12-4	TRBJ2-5	CASSWGRGETQYF
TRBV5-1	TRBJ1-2	CASSTGDASPLGYTF
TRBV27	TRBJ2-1	CASSFHNEQFF
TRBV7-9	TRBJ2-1	CASRQTSGGPNEQFF
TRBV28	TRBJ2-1	CATLTSSYNEQFF
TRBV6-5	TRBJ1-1	CASSFNRERSTEAFF